The clone carrying this T cell receptor (beta chain) was seen a single time. Its specificity is unknown. The sample originates from a study of T cell clonotyping in hematopoietic cell transplantation. Points from the study as a whole: At the given depth, recipient repertoires were over 95% de novo clonotypes. Recipient TCR diversity dropped after transplant; expanded clonotypes rose from day 30 to 180. Graft donor and pretransplant recipient Inverse Simpson Index values predicted broader posttransplant TCR diversity.

Assay: immunoSEQ multiplex PCR; the TCRdb copy retains only in-frame clones and omits some. In the table there are more than 65,000 clones, just under 95% of which are singletons. The source is a man aged 50-59 years in good health. Some clones in this sample may be carry-over from other donors' samples. Sequencing used peripheral blood mononuclear cells.

CDR3 in amino acids: CASSSSPGLGSVSETQYF. CDR3 nucleotides: TGTGCCAGCAGCTCCTCACCAGGTTTGGGTTCGGTATCAGAGACCCAGTACTTC. This chain joins TRBV28 and TRBJ2-5; D remains ambiguous. Between the trimmed V and J ends, which lost 6 bases and 4 bases, there was a span of 27 bases. Per germline, CDR1 MDHEN and CDR2 SYDVKM. CDR3 length: 18 residues. Together with reference TRBV28 and TRBJ2-5, the CDR3 gives the full variable domain: DVKVTQSSRYLVKRTGEKVFLECVQDMDHENMFWYRQDPGLGLRLIYFSYDVKMKEKGDIPEGYSVSREKKERFSLILESASTNQTSMYLCASSSSPGLGSVSETQYFGPGTRLLVL.